This T cell receptor beta chain originates from a study of T-cell memory formation after mild COVID-19. CDR1 SGHRS and CDR2 YFSETQ come from the germline V gene. V was clipped by 4 bases and J by 2 bases; unmatched bases: 8. CDR3 length: 15 amino acids. TCRdb used MiXCR to reprocess the 5' RACE reads, holding one entry per CDR3 protein. The data contain 190,000 or so distinct CDR3 sequences, 20% to 25% of them singletons. The study, taken as a whole, reports: Pre-infection memory carried some responding clones, suggesting that cross-reactive memory joined.

This clonotype has a handful of counts. The antigen remains unidentified. Sequencing was done on a sample of PBMCs or a T cell subset sorted from them (not recorded which). The TCR comes from an adult woman who had mild COVID-19 (a few samples of this study predate the infection). Cell type and time point are not known. The rearrangement joins TRBV5-1 to TRBJ1-2, with TRBD1 matching over 7 bases. Here the CDR3 reads CASSQRTGPNYGYTF. The CDR3 DNA reads TGCGCCAGCAGCCAGAGGACAGGTCCCAACTATGGCTACACCTTC.